This T cell receptor beta chain derives from a study of blood T cells in healthy people across ages. Study results and limitations: Diversity figures derived from one million T cells were judged to underestimate the true value. It was found that TCR beta diversity correlated strongly with the percentage of naive T cells.

A remark on this clonotype: Its antigen is unknown.

Trimming shortened V by 2 bases and J by 12 bases, and 11 bases separated the two germline ends. This CDR3 is 12 amino acids long. Germline V CDR1 and CDR2: SGHDN, FVKESK. Samples each yielded at least 6 micrograms of total RNA. A sample-barcoded 5' primer and a J-beta primer mix were used in a second PCR of about 7 to 12 cycles. MiXCR, applied by TCRdb to the 5' RACE reads, yields one record per CDR3 protein. The sample shows under 750,000 distinct CDR3 sequences, roughly 48% of them seen only once. The chain carries TRBV14 and TRBJ2-1; D is possibly TRBD2 (5 bases). Sequenced material: blood. This TCR was recovered from a man older than 75 in good health. This CDR3 is CASSQSGSWQFF. Written as DNA, the CDR3 is TGTGCCAGCAGCCAATCTGGGAGTTGGCAGTTCTTC. The full variable domain, with the rest looked up from reference TRBV14 and TRBJ2-1, is EAGVTQFPSHSVIEKGQTVTLRCDPISGHDNLYWYRRVMGKEIKFLLHFVKESKQDESGMPNNRFLAERTGGTYSTLKVQPAELEDSGVYFCASSQSGSWQFFGPGTRLTVL.